This is a list of T cell receptor beta chains from one sample in a study of blood T cell repertoires in COVID-19. Data came from immunoSEQ multiplex PCR; TCRdb stores just in-frame clones and leaves some out. Of about 200,000 clones listed, around 86% are singletons. The sequenced sample was PBMCs or T cells enriched from blood (not recorded which). The receptors come from a woman in her thirties or forties with acute COVID-19. CDR3s include the opening cysteine and the closing phenylalanine or tryptophan. Fields, in order: J gene, V gene, clone size, D gene, CDR3 DNA, CDR3 protein. D genes are given only for firm matches. Expanded clones are given a class, and other clones once, few, many or no size at all.

J: TRBJ2-3
V: TRBV19
size: -
D: TRBD2
DNA: TGTGCCAGTAGTCGTGCTAGCGGGACAGCAAGGACGCAGTATTTT
CDR3: CASSRASGTARTQYF

J: TRBJ1-1
V: TRBV5-1
size: -
D: -
DNA: TGCGCCAGCAACAGGGCACTGAACACTGAAGCTTTCTTT
CDR3: CASNRALNTEAFF

J: TRBJ2-7
V: TRBV30
size: -
D: -
DNA: TGTGCCTCGGTCGCGGGAAGTTCCTACGAGCAGTACTTC
CDR3: CASVAGSSYEQYF

J: TRBJ2-1
V: TRBV4-1
size: -
D: TRBD2
DNA: TGCGCCAGCAGCCGACTAGCGGGAGGGCCGGATGAGCAGTTCTTC
CDR3: CASSRLAGGPDEQFF

J: TRBJ2-1
V: TRBV5-1
size: -
D: -
DNA: TGCGCCAGCAGCTTGGCCCTCTCCTACAATGAGCAGTTCTTC
CDR3: CASSLALSYNEQFF

J: TRBJ1-1
V: TRBV6-4
size: -
D: TRBD1
DNA: TGTGCCAGCAGCTGGGACAGAAACACTGAAGCTTTCTTT
CDR3: CASSWDRNTEAFF

J: TRBJ1-5
V: TRBV5-8
size: -
D: TRBD1
DNA: TGTGCCAGCAGCCCCAAACCAGGGGGTGGTTATAGCAATCAGCCCCAGCATTTT
CDR3: CASSPKPGGGYSNQPQHF

J: TRBJ1-2
V: TRBV4-3
size: -
D: -
DNA: TGCGCCAGCAGCCAAGTATCCAGGGCGGACTATGGCTACACCTTC
CDR3: CASSQVSRADYGYTF

J: TRBJ2-1
V: TRBV2
size: -
D: -
DNA: TGTGCCAGGCGGGACGGACCAAATTCCTACAATGAGCAGTTCTTC
CDR3: CARRDGPNSYNEQFF

J: TRBJ2-1
V: TRBV19
size: -
D: -
DNA: TGTGCCAGTAGTGAGGGCGGATCCAATGAGCAGTTCTTC
CDR3: CASSEGGSNEQFF

J: TRBJ2-3
V: TRBV5-1
size: -
D: TRBD1
DNA: TGCGCCAGCAGCTCGGGACAGCTAAGAACAGATACGCAGTATTTT
CDR3: CASSSGQLRTDTQYF

J: TRBJ2-1
V: TRBV19
size: few
D: TRBD2
DNA: TGTGCCAGTAGGGAGCTAGCGGGGTACAATGAGCAGTTCTTC
CDR3: CASRELAGYNEQFF

J: TRBJ2-7
V: TRBV27
size: -
D: TRBD1
DNA: TGTGCCAGCAGTTTAGGTGGACAGGCCCCCTACGAGCAGTACTTC
CDR3: CASSLGGQAPYEQYF

J: TRBJ2-7
V: TRBV4-2
size: -
D: TRBD2
DNA: TGTGCCAGCAGCCAGCTTAGCGCGGGTCGGCGGGAGGAGCAGTACTTC
CDR3: CASSQLSAGRREEQYF

J: TRBJ2-3
V: TRBV2
size: -
D: -
DNA: TGTGCCAGCAGTGGCGGGCGCACAGATACGCAGTATTTT
CDR3: CASSGGRTDTQYF

J: TRBJ1-5
V: TRBV11-2
size: -
D: TRBD1
DNA: TGTGCCAGCAGCCCCGGGACAGGGTTTCAGCCCCAGCATTTT
CDR3: CASSPGTGFQPQHF

J: TRBJ1-1
V: TRBV27
size: -
D: -
DNA: TGTGCCAGCAAAAATTCCGGACAGCCGAACACTGAAGCTTTCTTT
CDR3: CASKNSGQPNTEAFF

J: TRBJ1-3
V: TRBV7-2
size: -
D: -
DNA: TGTGCCAGCAGCTCAGGCGCGACTGGAAACACCATATATTTT
CDR3: CASSSGATGNTIYF

J: TRBJ2-7
V: TRBV6-2/TRBV6-3
size: few
D: TRBD2
DNA: TGTGCCAGCAGTTACTCGTTATTAGCGGGACTGAACGAGCAGTACTTC
CDR3: CASSYSLLAGLNEQYF

J: TRBJ2-5
V: TRBV6-5
size: -
D: TRBD2
DNA: TGTGCCAGCAGTTACGGGACTAGCGAAAAGACCCAGTACTTC
CDR3: CASSYGTSEKTQYF

J: TRBJ1-1
V: TRBV4-2
size: -
D: -
DNA: TGTGCCAGCAGCCAGGAACAGGGGAACACTGAAGCTTTCTTT
CDR3: CASSQEQGNTEAFF

J: TRBJ2-1
V: TRBV3-1/TRBV3-2
size: -
D: TRBD2
DNA: TGTGCCAGCAGCCCACAACGGGCCGGGACTAGCGGGAGTGGTGAGCAGTTCTTC
CDR3: CASSPQRAGTSGSGEQFF

J: TRBJ2-7
V: TRBV4-1
size: -
D: -
DNA: TGCGCCAGCAGCCAAGTTCGGGACAACTACTACGAGCAGTACTTC
CDR3: CASSQVRDNYYEQYF

J: TRBJ2-1
V: TRBV18
size: once
D: -
DNA: TGTGCCAGCTCACCCAGTGGGGGCCACCCCTACAATGAGCAGTTCTTC
CDR3: CASSPSGGHPYNEQFF

J: TRBJ2-7
V: TRBV7-9
size: few
D: TRBD1
DNA: TGTGCCAGCAGCTCCATTTGGGGGACAGGAGCCTACGAGCAGTACTTC
CDR3: CASSSIWGTGAYEQYF

J: TRBJ2-7
V: TRBV24-1
size: once
D: TRBD1
DNA: TGTGCCACCAGTGACACTAACCGACAGGGGGGTTCCTACGAGCAGTACTTC
CDR3: CATSDTNRQGGSYEQYF

J: TRBJ2-1
V: TRBV10-1
size: -
D: TRBD2
DNA: TGCGCCAGCAGTGACCTCGGACTAGCGGGAGGGCGCGATGAGCAGTTCTTC
CDR3: CASSDLGLAGGRDEQFF

J: TRBJ2-1
V: TRBV28
size: -
D: TRBD2
DNA: TGTGCCAGCAGTCCCCTCCCACTAGCGGGAGGGCTATACAATGAGCAGTTCTTC
CDR3: CASSPLPLAGGLYNEQFF

J: TRBJ1-4
V: TRBV12-3/TRBV12-4
size: -
D: TRBD1
DNA: TGTGCCAGCAGTTCGGGACAGGGGCCCCAACTGTTTTTT
CDR3: CASSSGQGPQLFF

J: TRBJ2-1
V: TRBV5-4
size: few
D: TRBD2
DNA: TGTGCCAGCAGCTTGGACCCCCATAGTAGGACTAGCTTTATCAATGAGCAGTTCTTC
CDR3: CASSLDPHSRTSFINEQFF

J: TRBJ2-7
V: TRBV29-1
size: -
D: TRBD1
DNA: TGCAGCGTTGCGCCGGAGACAGGGTCGGTCTACGAGCAGTACTTC
CDR3: CSVAPETGSVYEQYF

J: TRBJ1-1
V: TRBV2
size: -
D: -
DNA: TGTGCCAGCAGTGAAGGAGGGGGGGACACTGAAGCTTTCTTT
CDR3: CASSEGGGDTEAFF

J: TRBJ2-7
V: TRBV4-1
size: -
D: TRBD2
DNA: TGCGCCAGCAGCCAAGATCCTACTTCACAAGCGGGAGTTATTGAGCAGTACTTC
CDR3: CASSQDPTSQAGVIEQYF

J: TRBJ1-6
V: TRBV18
size: -
D: -
DNA: TGTGCCAGCTCGCTTGACAGAGGTTATTCACCCCTCCACTTT
CDR3: CASSLDRGYSPLHF

J: TRBJ2-7
V: TRBV9
size: -
D: TRBD1
DNA: TGTGCCAGCAGTTACGGACAGGGGCCCTCCAACGAGCAGTACTTC
CDR3: CASSYGQGPSNEQYF

J: TRBJ1-5
V: TRBV7-9
size: -
D: -
DNA: TGTGCCAGCAGCTTAGGGACGGGGGGCAGCCTTCAGCCCCAGCATTTT
CDR3: CASSLGTGGSLQPQHF

J: TRBJ1-6
V: TRBV27
size: -
D: -
DNA: TGTGCCAGCAGTTTATCGGGGGCTTCTTATAATTCACCCCTCCACTTT
CDR3: CASSLSGASYNSPLHF

J: TRBJ2-7
V: TRBV5-1
size: -
D: TRBD1
DNA: TGCGCCAGCAGCGGTGGACAGGGTCCCTACGAGCAGTACTTC
CDR3: CASSGGQGPYEQYF